Shown below are 27 T cell receptor beta chains from a single sample sequenced in a study of shared clonotypes between healthy human individuals. Using immunoSEQ multiplex PCR, the repertoire was profiled, and TCRdb retains in-frame clones only, with some absent. This sample carries roughly 720,000 clones, about nine tenths of them seen once, and the ten largest clones take more than 30%. Sequencing was performed on memory CD8+ T cells from PBMCs. Subset in this sample: CD45RO+ cells pooled with CCR7-negative TemRA cells. The receptors derive from a man aged 18-30 years in good health. Some clones in this sample may be carry-over from other donors' samples.

This chain joins TRBV2 and TRBJ2-3, with D hard to call. Germline loops: CDR1 SNHLY, CDR2 FYNNEI. Trimming pared 3 bases from V and 6 bases from J, leaving 10 bases between. This CDR3 is built from 13 residues. The CDR3 DNA sequence: TGTGCCAGCAGTGATACTCCTGGGGATACGCAGTATTTT. This sequence encodes CASSDTPGDTQYF.

CDR3 sequence (DNA): TGTGCCAGCAGCGCCGCGGGGGGTGGCTACACCTTC. It yields the protein CASSAAGGGYTF. The chain has TRBV9 and TRBJ1-2, with D possibly TRBD1 on 5 matching bases. V was shortened by 3 bases and J by 7 bases, with 10 bases between the two germline ends. Germline loops: CDR1 SGDLS, CDR2 YYNGEE. The CDR3 is 12 residues long.

This clone was recorded once. The rearrangement links TRBV6-5 to TRBJ2-2; D gene unclear. V lost 0 bases and J 7 bases, leaving 15 bases between the germline ends. CDR3 size: 16 residues. CDR1 MNHEY and CDR2 SVGAGI come from the germline V gene. CDR3 sequence (DNA): TGTGCCAGCAGTTACTCGAGTTTTAGGGCCGACGGGGAGCTGTTTTTT. This encodes CASSYSSFRADGELFF.

The CDR3 loop is CASSYSGLTYEQYF. The DNA for the CDR3 is TGTGCCAGCAGTTACTCGGGACTCACCTACGAGCAGTACTTC. This chain uses TRBV6-5 with TRBJ2-7; tentatively, D is TRBD2 (6 bases). Between the trimmed V and J ends, which lost 0 bases and 2 bases, there was a span of 8 bases. CDR3 length: 14 amino acids. Germline V gene data show CDR1 as MNHEY and CDR2 as SVGAGI.

V usage is TRBV7-2 and J usage is TRBJ1-2, with 8 bases identical to TRBD1. CDR1 SGHTA and CDR2 FQGNSA come from the germline V gene. With 5 bases clipped from V and 0 bases from J, the junction kept 8 bases outside the gene matches. The length of the CDR3 is 16 residues. CDR3 DNA sequence: TGTGCCAGCAGCGTCCCGACAGGGGCTCCTAACTATGGCTACACCTTC. Translating it yields CASSVPTGAPNYGYTF.

The gene calls are TRBV21-1 and TRBJ2-3. TRBV21-1 is assigned pseudogene status. The CDR3 covers 13 residues. The CDR3 DNA reads as TGTGCCAGCAGCACCCGGGGCGCAGATACGCAGTATTTT. Amino acids: CASSTRGADTQYF.

This chain uses TRBV27 with TRBJ2-5, with 11 bases lining up with TRBD2. Germline V gene lookup returns CDR1 MNHEY and CDR2 SMNVEV (reference sequence). The CDR3 covers 16 residues. V lost 5 bases and J lost 7; bases outside the gene matches: 12. CDR3 nucleotides: TGTGCCAGCAGTCTTCTATCGACTAGCGGGACTGGGACCCAGTACTTC. Translating it yields CASSLLSTSGTGTQYF.

In nucleotides, the CDR3 is TGCGCCAGCAGCTTGGCGGGGGGCGCTTATTTCCCCGTGACTGAAGCTTTCTTT. Translation gives CASSLAGGAYFPVTEAFF. This chain uses TRBV5-1 with TRBJ1-1; tentatively, D is TRBD1 (6 bases). CDR1 and CDR2 from the germline V gene are SGHRS and YFSETQ. Deletions cut 0 bases from V and 5 bases from J, with 23 bases between. This CDR3 has 18 residues. Using reference TRBV5-1 and TRBJ1-1 for the parts outside the CDR3, the full variable domain is KAGVTQTPRYLIKTRGQQVTLSCSPISGHRSVSWYQQTPGQGLQFLFEYFSETQRNKGNFPGRFSGRQFSNSRSEMNVSTLELGDSALYLCASSLAGGAYFPVTEAFFGQGTRLTVV.

In nucleotides, the CDR3 is TGTGCCAGCAGTCGGACGGCTAGGAGCTCCTACGAGCAGTACTTC. Translating it yields CASSRTARSSYEQYF. V and J are TRBV27 and TRBJ2-7, with D uncertain. The length of the CDR3 is 15 residues. V lost 5 bases and J 0 bases, leaving 14 bases between the germline ends. Germline assignment: CDR1 MNHEY and CDR2 SMNVEV (reference sequence).

V usage is TRBV7-3 and J usage is TRBJ2-6; D unclear. This CDR3 region has 13 residues. V was trimmed by 5 bases and J by 4 bases, leaving 6 bases between them. Germline V lookup: CDR1 SGHTA, CDR2 FQGTGA. The CDR3 sequence: CASSPDGANVLTF. CDR3 in DNA: TGTGCCAGCAGCCCTGACGGGGCCAACGTCCTGACTTTC.

The rearrangement joins TRBV27 to TRBJ1-1; D gene unclear. Germline values: CDR1 MNHEY, CDR2 SMNVEV (reference sequence). The V and J ends lost 5 bases and 3 bases respectively, with 19 bases between them. CDR3 length equals 16 residues. The DNA of the CDR3 is TGTGCCAGCAGTCCTAACCCGGGGAGGAGGGACACTGAAGCTTTCTTT. It codes for CASSPNPGRRDTEAFF.

The genes are TRBV6-4 and TRBJ2-1, with D unresolved. Germline values: CDR1 MRHNA, CDR2 SNTAGT. V dropped 3 bases and J dropped 5 bases, with 8 bases sitting between them. The CDR3 totals 13 residues. The chain's CDR3 is CASSEGYHNEQFF. The CDR3 DNA reads TGTGCCAGCAGTGAAGGCTACCACAATGAGCAGTTCTTC.

Here the CDR3 DNA reads TGTGCCAGCAGTGATTTTAATGAGCAGTTCTTC. This codes for CASSDFNEQFF. The genes are TRBV25-1 and TRBJ2-1; D unclear. CDR3 length: 11 residues. CDR1 and CDR2 (germline): MGHDK, SYGVNS. With 3 bases removed from V and 7 bases from J, the gap between germline ends came to 4 bases. Full variable domain (rest looked up from reference TRBV25-1 and TRBJ2-1): EADIYQTPRYLVIGTGKKITLECSQTMGHDKMYWYQQDPGMELHLIHYSYGVNSTEKGDLSSESTVSRIRTEHFPLTLESARPSHTSQYLCASSDFNEQFFGPGTRLTVL.

The chain combines TRBV13 with TRBJ2-7; D uncertain. In germline, CDR1 is PRHDT, CDR2 FYEKMQ (reference sequence). Trimming removed 1 base from V and 5 bases from J, with 12 bases in between. This CDR3 is 14 amino acids long. As DNA, the CDR3 is TGTGCCAGCAGCTTAGACAATTCCCGGAACGAGCAGTACTTC. Amino acid sequence: CASSLDNSRNEQYF.

V and J are TRBV27 and TRBJ1-1, with D maybe TRBD1 (6 bases). Between the trimmed V and J ends, which lost 7 bases and 0 bases, there was a span of 15 bases. This CDR3 has 15 residues. The germline V gene encodes CDR1 MNHEY and CDR2 SMNVEV (reference sequence). CDR3 residues: CASTYRGGMNTEAFF. Here the CDR3 DNA reads TGTGCCAGCACCTACCGCGGGGGCATGAACACTGAAGCTTTCTTT.

This clone appeared once. The rearrangement joins TRBV6-4 to TRBJ2-1; D might be TRBD1 (6 bases). The V and J ends lost 1 base and 8 bases respectively, with 12 bases between them. Germline V gives CDR1 MRHNA, CDR2 SNTAGT. This CDR3 is 14 amino acids long. For the CDR3, the DNA is TGTGCCAGCAGTGACTGGCGGAAGGGGGATGAGCAGTTCTTC. Encoded protein: CASSDWRKGDEQFF.

The CDR3 DNA reads as TGCGCCAGCAGCCCCGTACGAGACAGGGGTAGGTCTGAAGCTTTCTTT. Residues: CASSPVRDRGRSEAFF. V and J are TRBV4-1 and TRBJ1-1; 8 bases agree with TRBD1. The junction had 13 bases not matched to a gene; V was cut back by 4 bases and J by 6 bases. Looked up from germline, CDR1 is MGHRA and CDR2 is YSYEKL. The CDR3 consists of 16 residues.

This clone has a handful of counts. The chain has TRBV19 and TRBJ2-1; no clear D gene. The length of the CDR3 is 12 residues. Germline CDR1 and CDR2: LNHDA and SQIVND (reference sequence). Trimming took 1 base from V and 9 from J, leaving 7 bases between them. CDR3 sequence reads: CASSIGQLEQFF. The DNA of the CDR3 is TGTGCCAGTAGTATAGGTCAACTTGAGCAGTTCTTC.

In this sample, this clone turned up a few times. The chain links TRBV6-1 to TRBJ1-2; D is possibly TRBD1 (5 bases). Germline-derived CDR1 and CDR2 are MNHNS and SASEGT. The ends were cut back, 0 bases at V and 4 bases at J, with 18 bases in the middle. This CDR3 is 17 amino acids long. The CDR3 is CASSEALPAGYVYGYTF. CDR3 coding DNA: TGTGCCAGCAGTGAAGCGCTTCCGGCAGGGTACGTCTATGGCTACACCTTC.

J is TRBJ2-7 and V is TRBV5-6; D possibly corresponds to TRBD1 (5 bases). V was cut by 0 bases and J by 6 bases, with 10 bases left in between. Germline CDR1 reads SGHDT; CDR2 reads YYEEEE. The CDR3 contains 13 residues. This CDR3 is CASSLVGQGEQYF. For the CDR3, the DNA is TGTGCCAGCAGCTTGGTCGGGCAGGGCGAGCAGTACTTC.

DNA of the CDR3: TGCGCCAGCGGAAAAGGGGCAGGGGCGAAGACCCAGTACTTC. Encoded protein: CASGKGAGAKTQYF. This chain links TRBV4-1 with TRBJ2-5, with D possibly TRBD1 on 6 matching bases. The V and J ends lost 8 bases and 6 bases respectively, with 19 bases between them. Germline V gene sequence: CDR1 MGHRA, CDR2 YSYEKL. The CDR3 is 14 amino acids.

The V gene is TRBV9, the J gene TRBJ2-7, with 7 positions matching TRBD1. This CDR3 has 15 amino acids. Germline assignment: CDR1 SGDLS and CDR2 YYNGEE. J gave up 3 bases and V 4 bases, and 10 bases lay outside the gene matches. The CDR3 region is CASSKNRDSFYEQYF. In DNA, the CDR3 is TGTGCCAGCAGCAAAAACCGGGACAGCTTCTACGAGCAGTACTTC.

This clone occurred once. The chain has TRBV5-1 and TRBJ2-1, with 13 bases matching TRBD2. The germline CDR1 and CDR2 sequences are SGHRS and YFSETQ. This CDR3 region has 17 residues. With 4 bases clipped from V and 4 bases from J, the junction kept 8 bases outside the gene matches. Here the CDR3 DNA reads TGCGCCAGCAGCCCATCCGGGACTAGCGGGAATTACAATGAGCAGTTCTTC. Translation: CASSPSGTSGNYNEQFF.

The chain carries TRBV27 and TRBJ2-7; D is possibly TRBD2 (6 bases). The V gene's germline CDR1 is MNHEY and CDR2 SMNVEV (reference sequence). The CDR3 totals 14 residues. V lost 2 bases to trimming and J lost 2 bases, with 10 bases between them. CDR3 residues: CASSLLGTPYEQYF. CDR3 sequence (DNA): TGTGCCAGCAGTTTACTTGGGACTCCCTACGAGCAGTACTTC.

The chain recombines TRBV5-8 with TRBJ1-5; D gene uncertain. Germline V CDR1 and CDR2: SGHTS, YDEGEE. This CDR3 has 16 amino acids. With 4 bases removed from V and 7 bases from J, the gap between germline ends came to 21 bases. In DNA, the CDR3 is TGTGCCAGCAGCCCGGAGAGGATACTCGTCCAGCAGCCCCAGCATTTT. Translated: CASSPERILVQQPQHF.

The chain couples TRBV27 to TRBJ2-1, with D unclear. Germline V lookup: CDR1 MNHEY, CDR2 SMNVEV (reference sequence). The germline V and J ends were trimmed by 2 bases and 4 bases, with 9 bases remaining between them. The CDR3 consists of 14 residues. As DNA, the CDR3 is TGTGCCAGCAGTTTAGGGGTCAGGTACAATGAGCAGTTCTTC. Its translation is CASSLGVRYNEQFF.

The J gene is TRBJ2-6, the V gene TRBV29-1; 7 bases agree with TRBD1. The germline V gene has CDR1 SQVTM and CDR2 ANQGSEA. The trim removed 7 bases at V and 4 bases at J, leaving 10 bases unmatched. This CDR3 region has 15 residues. CDR3 sequence (DNA): TGCAGCGCTCGGACAGGTGTGAGGGGGGCCAACGTCCTGACTTTC. It encodes CSARTGVRGANVLTF.